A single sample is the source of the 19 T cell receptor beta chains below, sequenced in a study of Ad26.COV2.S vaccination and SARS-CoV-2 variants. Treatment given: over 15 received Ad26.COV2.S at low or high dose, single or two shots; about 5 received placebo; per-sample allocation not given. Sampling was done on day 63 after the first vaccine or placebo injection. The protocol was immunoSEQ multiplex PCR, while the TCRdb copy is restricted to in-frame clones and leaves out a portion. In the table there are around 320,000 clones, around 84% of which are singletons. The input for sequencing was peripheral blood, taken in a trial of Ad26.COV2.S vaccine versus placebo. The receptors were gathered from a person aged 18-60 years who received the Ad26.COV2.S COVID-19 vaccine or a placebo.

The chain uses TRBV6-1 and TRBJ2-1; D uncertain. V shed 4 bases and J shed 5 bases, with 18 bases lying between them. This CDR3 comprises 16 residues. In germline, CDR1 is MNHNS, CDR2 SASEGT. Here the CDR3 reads CASSATTQRLNNEQFF. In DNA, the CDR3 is TGTGCCAGCAGTGCCACGACACAGCGATTAAACAATGAGCAGTTCTTC.

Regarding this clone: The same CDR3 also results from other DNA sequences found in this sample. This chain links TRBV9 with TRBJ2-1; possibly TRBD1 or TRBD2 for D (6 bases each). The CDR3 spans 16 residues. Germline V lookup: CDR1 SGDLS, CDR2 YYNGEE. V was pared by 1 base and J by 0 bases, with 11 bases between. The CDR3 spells CASSVRGGSSYNEQFF. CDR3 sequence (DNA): TGTGCCAGCAGCGTACGAGGGGGGAGCTCCTACAATGAGCAGTTCTTC.

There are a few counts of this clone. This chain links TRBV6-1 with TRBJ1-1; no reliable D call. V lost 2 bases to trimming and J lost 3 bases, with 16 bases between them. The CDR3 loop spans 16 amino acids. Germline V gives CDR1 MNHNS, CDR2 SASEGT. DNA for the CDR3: TGTGCCAGCAGTGAAAATATGATGGGCCGATACACTGAAGCTTTCTTT. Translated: CASSENMMGRYTEAFF.

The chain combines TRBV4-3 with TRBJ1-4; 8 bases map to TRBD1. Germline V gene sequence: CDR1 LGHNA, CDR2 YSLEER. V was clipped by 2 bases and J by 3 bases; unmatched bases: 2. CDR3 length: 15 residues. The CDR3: CASSQRQGPNEKLFF. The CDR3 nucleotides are TGCGCCAGCAGCCAAAGACAGGGGCCTAATGAAAAACTGTTTTTT.

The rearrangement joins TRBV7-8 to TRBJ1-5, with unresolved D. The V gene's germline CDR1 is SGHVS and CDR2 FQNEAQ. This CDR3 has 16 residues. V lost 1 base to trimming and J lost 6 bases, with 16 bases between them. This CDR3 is CASSLGILRLGQPQHF. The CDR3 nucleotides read TGTGCCAGCAGCTTAGGCATCCTCAGGCTAGGTCAGCCCCAGCATTTT.

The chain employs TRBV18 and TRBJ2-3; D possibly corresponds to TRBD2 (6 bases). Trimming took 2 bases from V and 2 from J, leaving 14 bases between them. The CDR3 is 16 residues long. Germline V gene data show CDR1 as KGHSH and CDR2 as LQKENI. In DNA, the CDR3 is TGTGCCAGCTCACCATTAGGAGGGCCCTCCACAGATACGCAGTATTTT. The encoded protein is CASSPLGGPSTDTQYF. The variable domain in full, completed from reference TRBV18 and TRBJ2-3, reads NAGVMQNPRHLVRRRGQEARLRCSPMKGHSHVYWYRQLPEEGLKFMVYLQKENIIDESGMPKERFSAEFPKEGPSILRIQQVVRGDSAAYFCASSPLGGPSTDTQYFGPGTRLTVL.

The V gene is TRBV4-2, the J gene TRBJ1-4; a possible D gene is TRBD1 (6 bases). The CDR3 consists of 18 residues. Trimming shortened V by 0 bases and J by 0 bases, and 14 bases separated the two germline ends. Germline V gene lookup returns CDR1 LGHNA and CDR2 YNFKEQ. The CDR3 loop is CASSQDLKGGSTNEKLFF. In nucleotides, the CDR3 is TGTGCCAGCAGCCAAGATCTGAAGGGGGGTTCAACTAATGAAAAACTGTTTTTT.

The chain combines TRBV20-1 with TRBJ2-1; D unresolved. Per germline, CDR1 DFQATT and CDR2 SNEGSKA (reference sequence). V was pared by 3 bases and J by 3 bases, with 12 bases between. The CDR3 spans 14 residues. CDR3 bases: TGCAGTGCTAGTAGGAAAGTGGACTACAATGAGCAGTTCTTC. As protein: CSASRKVDYNEQFF.

The CDR3: CAWSVLTDSEAFF. The CDR3 DNA reads TGTGCCTGGAGCGTGCTGACCGATTCTGAAGCTTTCTTT. The chain recombines TRBV30 with TRBJ1-1; D is uncertain. Germline CDR1 GTSNPN, CDR2 SVGIG (reference sequence). The V end was cut by 3 bases, the J end by 6 bases, with 14 bases between. There are 13 residues in the CDR3.

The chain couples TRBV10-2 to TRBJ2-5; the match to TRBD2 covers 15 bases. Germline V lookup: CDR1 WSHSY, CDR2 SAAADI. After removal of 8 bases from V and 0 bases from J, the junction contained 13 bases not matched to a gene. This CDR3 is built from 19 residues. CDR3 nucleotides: TGCGCCAGCTCCCGCTCCGGGACTAGCGGGGGGCGAGACCAAGAGACCCAGTACTTC. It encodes CASSRSGTSGGRDQETQYF.

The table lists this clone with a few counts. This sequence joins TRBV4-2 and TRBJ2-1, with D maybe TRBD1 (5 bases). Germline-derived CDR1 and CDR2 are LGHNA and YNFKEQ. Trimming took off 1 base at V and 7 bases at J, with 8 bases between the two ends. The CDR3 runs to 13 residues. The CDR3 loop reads CASSQVGRNEQFF. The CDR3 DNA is TGTGCCAGCAGCCAAGTGGGGCGTAATGAGCAGTTCTTC.

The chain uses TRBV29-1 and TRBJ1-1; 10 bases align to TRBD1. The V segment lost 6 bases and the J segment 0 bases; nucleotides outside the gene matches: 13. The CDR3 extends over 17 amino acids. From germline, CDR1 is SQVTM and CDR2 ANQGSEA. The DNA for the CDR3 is TGCAGCGTCACTTCGGGACAGGGGTTCCGGATGAACACTGAAGCTTTCTTT. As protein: CSVTSGQGFRMNTEAFF.

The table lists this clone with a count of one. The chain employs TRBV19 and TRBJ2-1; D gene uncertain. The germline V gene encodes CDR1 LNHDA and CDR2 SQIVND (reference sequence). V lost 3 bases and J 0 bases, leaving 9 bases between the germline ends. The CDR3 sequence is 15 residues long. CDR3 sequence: CASSILPSSYNEQFF. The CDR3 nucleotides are TGTGCCAGTAGTATCCTCCCGAGCTCCTACAATGAGCAGTTCTTC. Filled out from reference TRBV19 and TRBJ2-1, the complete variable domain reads DGGITQSPKYLFRKEGQNVTLSCEQNLNHDAMYWYRQDPGQGLRLIYYSQIVNDFQKGDIAEGYSVSREKKESFPLTVTSAQKNPTAFYLCASSILPSSYNEQFFGPGTRLTVL.

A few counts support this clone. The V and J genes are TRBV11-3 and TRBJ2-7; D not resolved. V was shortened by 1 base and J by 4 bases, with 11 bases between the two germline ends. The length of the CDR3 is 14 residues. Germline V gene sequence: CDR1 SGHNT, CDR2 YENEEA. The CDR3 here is CASSLGHDLYEQYF. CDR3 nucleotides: TGTGCCAGCAGCTTAGGTCATGACCTATACGAGCAGTACTTC.

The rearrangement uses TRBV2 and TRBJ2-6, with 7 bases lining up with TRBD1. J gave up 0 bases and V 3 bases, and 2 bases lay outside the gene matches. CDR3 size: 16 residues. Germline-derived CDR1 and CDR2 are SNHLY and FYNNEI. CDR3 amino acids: CASSEGTASGANVLTF. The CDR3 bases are TGTGCCAGCAGTGAGGGGACAGCCTCTGGGGCCAACGTCCTGACTTTC.

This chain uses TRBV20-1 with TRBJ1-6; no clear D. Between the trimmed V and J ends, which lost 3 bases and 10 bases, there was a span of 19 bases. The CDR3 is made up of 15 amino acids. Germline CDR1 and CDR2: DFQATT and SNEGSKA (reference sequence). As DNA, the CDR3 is TGCAGTGCTAGTAACCCCTCTAGCTCGGGGTCACCCCTCCACTTT. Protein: CSASNPSSSGSPLHF.

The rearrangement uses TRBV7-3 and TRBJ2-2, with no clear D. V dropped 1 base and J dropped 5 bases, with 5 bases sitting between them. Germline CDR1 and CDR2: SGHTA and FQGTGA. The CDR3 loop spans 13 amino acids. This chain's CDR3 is CASSLKTTGELFF. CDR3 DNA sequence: TGTGCCAGCAGCTTAAAAACGACCGGGGAGCTGTTTTTT.

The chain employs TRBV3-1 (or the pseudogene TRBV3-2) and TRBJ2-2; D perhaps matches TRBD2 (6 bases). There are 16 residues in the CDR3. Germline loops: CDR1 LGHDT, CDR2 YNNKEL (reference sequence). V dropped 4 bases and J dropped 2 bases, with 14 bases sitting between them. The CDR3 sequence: CASSPRWGVNTGELFF. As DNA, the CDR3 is TGTGCCAGCAGCCCCCGTTGGGGGGTTAACACCGGGGAGCTGTTTTTT.

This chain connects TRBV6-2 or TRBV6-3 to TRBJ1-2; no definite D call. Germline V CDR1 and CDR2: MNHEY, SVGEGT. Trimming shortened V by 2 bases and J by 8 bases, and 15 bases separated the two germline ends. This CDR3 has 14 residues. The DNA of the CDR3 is TGTGCCAGCAGTTACCTCCAGTGGTCCCAGGGCTACACCTTC. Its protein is CASSYLQWSQGYTF.